This TCR beta chain was sequenced in a study of blood T cell repertoires in COVID-19. Study overall: The United States, Italy and Spain supplied acute and convalescent COVID-19 samples. The analysed material was cDNA or gDNA that came from T cells, B-cell-depleted T cells, or PBMCs.

This clone was seen a handful of times. The germline CDR1 and CDR2 sequences are MGHRA and YSYEKL. V gave up 1 base and J gave up 2 bases, with 14 bases separating them. The CDR3 spans 16 residues. Followed over time, Seattle patients had been enrolled while infection was active. In the original workflow: Estimation of nucleated cell counts was performed using reference gene primer amplification. Profiling relied on immunoSEQ multiplex PCR, and the TCRdb table lists in-frame clones only, not all of them. The V and J calls and clone size are taken from that table; D and trimming were inferred from the DNA. This table has some 120,000 clones, around 80% appearing once.

Sequencing used peripheral blood. The sequence was collected from a man younger than 45 with COVID-19, enrolled during active disease. The chain joins TRBV4-1 to TRBJ1-1; D gene unclear. The CDR3 DNA follows: TGCGCCAGCAGCCAAGTCCCGCCGGGTCTCAACACTGAAGCTTTCTTT. Amino acid sequence: CASSQVPPGLNTEAFF.